This T cell receptor (beta chain) was identified during a study of TIL therapy for anti-PD-1-resistant metastatic lung cancer. Specified time point: pre-treatment sample, taken before nivolumab and TIL therapy. This was the immunoSEQ v3 assay. Using immunoSEQ multiplex PCR, the repertoire was profiled, and TCRdb retains in-frame clones only, with some absent. The repertoire holds 57,000 or so clones, with 87% as singletons. This CDR3 is built from 15 residues. V was clipped by 6 bases and J by 1 base; unmatched bases: 3. CDR1 is LNHDA, CDR2 SQIVND, per germline (reference sequence). The specimen was blood, collected at baseline. The sequence was obtained from a person aged 25-80 years with non-small cell lung cancer. This chain uses TRBV19 with TRBJ2-5, with TRBD2 identical over 12 bases. The chain's CDR3 is CASRRTSGTQETQYF. CDR3 DNA sequence: TGTGCCAGTAGGAGGACTAGCGGGACCCAAGAGACCCAGTACTTC.